This TCR beta chain was captured by sequencing in a study of post-analysis software for immune sequencing data. Study-wide results and limits: Among roughly 5 TRBV segments more frequent in patients than controls were TRBV5-6, TRBV5-1 and TRBV20-1.

As concerns this clonotype: Its antigen is not known.

Included in the TCR beta cDNA libraries were unique molecular identifiers. TCRdb redid the calling of the PCR reads with MiXCR, one entry per CDR3 protein. The sample contains hundreds of thousands of distinct CDR3 sequences, about 57% of which appear only once. Trimming removed 5 bases from V and 0 bases from J, with 10 bases in between. CDR1 is SGHVS, CDR2 FQNEAQ, per germline. The CDR3 sequence is 14 residues long. Input material: blood. The receptor comes from a girl aged 5-17 years with multiple sclerosis. The V gene is TRBV7-8, the J gene TRBJ1-2; no clear D. CDR3 sequence reads: CASSPTTSNYGYTF. CDR3 DNA: TGTGCCAGCAGCCCCACCACGTCTAACTATGGCTACACCTTC.